Below, 29 T cell receptor beta chains from the same sample are listed, as sequenced in a study of cytomegalovirus exposure and HLA in healthy donors. The PCR used 60 Vbeta and 13 Jbeta primers. The table came from immunoSEQ multiplex PCR; TCRdb's copy has only in-frame clones and leaves some out. The sample yields about 120,000 clones, over 60% seen once. Sequenced input: PBMCs. The receptors derive from a man younger than 35 in good health and CMV-seronegative.

The chain links TRBV11-2 to TRBJ2-1, with 12 bases aligning to TRBD2. V was pared by 11 bases and J by 4 bases, with 18 bases of the junction left unmatched. The CDR3 contains 18 residues. From germline, CDR1 is SGHAT and CDR2 FQNNGV. The chain's CDR3 is CAGSRTAASGREYNEQFF. Written as DNA, the CDR3 is TGTGCCGGAAGCAGAACGGCCGCTAGCGGGAGGGAGTACAATGAGCAGTTCTTC.

This clone was detected once. The chain has TRBV28 and TRBJ1-1, with 7 bases matching TRBD1. The CDR3 loop spans 15 amino acids. The V gene end was trimmed by 4 bases and the J gene end by 8 bases; junction bases not matched to a gene: 13. From germline, CDR1 is MDHEN and CDR2 SYDVKM. The CDR3 is CASSSPRAGGREAFF. CDR3 bases: TGTGCCAGCAGTTCCCCGCGGGCAGGGGGTCGAGAAGCTTTCTTT.

The chain employs TRBV30 and TRBJ1-1; 7 positions agree with TRBD1. The CDR3 spans 14 residues. V gave up 1 base and J gave up 0 bases; unmatched junction bases: 2. Germline V gene data show CDR1 as GTSNPN and CDR2 as SVGIG (reference sequence). The CDR3 DNA sequence: TGTGCCTGGAGTGACGGGACAGTGAACACTGAAGCTTTCTTT. Its protein is CAWSDGTVNTEAFF.

The V and J genes are TRBV6-5 and TRBJ2-3, with 8 bases matching TRBD1. The CDR3 extends over 14 amino acids. J was trimmed by 3 bases and V by 5 bases; bases with no gene match: 4. Germline-derived CDR1 and CDR2 are MNHEY and SVGAGI. The CDR3 is CASSDGQGTDTQYF. As DNA, the CDR3 is TGTGCCAGCAGTGACGGACAGGGAACAGATACGCAGTATTTT.

V and J are TRBV5-1 and TRBJ2-1; a possible D gene is TRBD2 (5 bases). Germline-derived CDR1 and CDR2 are SGHRS and YFSETQ. The CDR3 covers 14 residues. Trimming took 4 bases from V and 0 from J, leaving 8 bases between them. In DNA form, the CDR3 reads TGCGCCAGCAGCCCCGCGGGCTCCTACAATGAGCAGTTCTTC. Translated, it gives CASSPAGSYNEQFF. The full variable domain, in which reference TRBV5-1 and TRBJ2-1 provide the parts outside the CDR3, is KAGVTQTPRYLIKTRGQQVTLSCSPISGHRSVSWYQQTPGQGLQFLFEYFSETQRNKGNFPGRFSGRQFSNSRSEMNVSTLELGDSALYLCASSPAGSYNEQFFGPGTRLTVL.

The CDR3 DNA reads as TGTGCCAGCAGCGCCAGACTAGCGGGGCCGACGCCCCTACAATATGAGCAGTTCTTC. It yields the protein CASSARLAGPTPLQYEQFF. This chain links TRBV7-9 with TRBJ2-1; 11 positions agree with TRBD2. Germline values: CDR1 SEHNR, CDR2 FQNEAQ (reference sequence). Trimming removed 5 bases from V and 8 bases from J; junction bases left unmatched: 20. The CDR3 runs 19 residues.

This chain connects TRBV7-8 to TRBJ2-2; 8 bases are shared with TRBD1. CDR1 and CDR2 from the germline V gene are SGHVS and FQNEAQ. This CDR3 has 16 amino acids. V shed 5 bases, J shed 0 bases, and the junction held 5 bases outside the gene matches. DNA for the CDR3: TGTGCCAGCAGCACACCGGGACAGGCGAACACCGGGGAGCTGTTTTTT. Translation gives CASSTPGQANTGELFF.

The rearrangement joins TRBV27 to TRBJ1-2; TRBD1 matches 7 bases. The junction had 9 bases not matched to a gene; V was cut back by 5 bases and J by 3 bases. CDR3 length equals 15 residues. From germline, CDR1 is MNHEY and CDR2 SMNVEV (reference sequence). The CDR3 loop reads CASSPTGRQYYGYTF. CDR3 in DNA: TGTGCCAGCAGTCCGACAGGGCGGCAATACTATGGCTACACCTTC.

The genes are TRBV15 and TRBJ1-4; D is ambiguous. V lost 0 bases and J lost 0, with 8 bases in between. CDR1 and CDR2 from the germline V gene are LNHNV and YYDKDF (reference sequence). This CDR3 has 16 amino acids. Here the CDR3 reads CATSREGGATNEKLFF. For the CDR3, the DNA is TGTGCCACCAGCAGAGAGGGAGGCGCAACTAATGAAAAACTGTTTTTT.

The gene calls are TRBV19 and TRBJ2-6, with TRBD2 as a possible D gene (7 bases). V lost 3 bases and J 4 bases, leaving 13 bases between the germline ends. The germline V gene encodes CDR1 LNHDA and CDR2 SQIVND (reference sequence). There are 16 residues in the CDR3. Here the CDR3 reads CASSIGGASGANVLTF. DNA for the CDR3: TGTGCCAGTAGTATTGGGGGGGCGTCCGGGGCCAACGTCCTGACTTTC.

The chain combines TRBV25-1 with TRBJ2-2; unclear D gene. CDR3 size: 13 residues. V was clipped by 5 bases and J by 4 bases, with 8 bases between them. Germline CDR1 is MGHDK and CDR2 is SYGVNS. CDR3 sequence reads: CASSWPTTGELFF. The CDR3 DNA sequence: TGTGCCAGCAGTTGGCCAACCACCGGGGAGCTGTTTTTT. The full variable domain, its missing parts supplied by reference TRBV25-1 and TRBJ2-2, is EADIYQTPRYLVIGTGKKITLECSQTMGHDKMYWYQQDPGMELHLIHYSYGVNSTEKGDLSSESTVSRIRTEHFPLTLESARPSHTSQYLCASSWPTTGELFFGEGSRLTVL.

The J gene is TRBJ1-4, the V gene TRBV28; 9 nucleotides match TRBD1. V lost 3 bases, J lost 4 bases, and 9 bases stayed unmatched. CDR3 length equals 17 residues. Looked up from germline, CDR1 is MDHEN and CDR2 is SYDVKM. The chain's CDR3 is CASSFKRTGAYNEKLFF. DNA for the CDR3: TGTGCCAGCAGTTTTAAGAGGACAGGGGCATATAATGAAAAACTGTTTTTT.

This clone was found a few times. The V call is TRBV10-3, the J call TRBJ2-6; D is perhaps TRBD2 (7 bases). V lost 0 bases and J 4 bases, leaving 10 bases between the germline ends. Germline V gives CDR1 ENHRY, CDR2 SYGVKD. The CDR3 loop spans 16 amino acids. The CDR3 sequence: CAISESGGLGANVLTF. For the CDR3, the DNA is TGTGCCATCAGTGAGTCGGGGGGGCTCGGGGCCAACGTCCTGACTTTC.

V and J are TRBV7-2 and TRBJ2-7, with 8 bases aligning to TRBD2. V shed 5 bases and J 4 bases; nucleotides not matched to a gene: 7. Per the germline V gene, CDR1 is SGHTA and CDR2 is FQGNSA. The length of the CDR3 is 14 residues. The CDR3, as DNA: TGTGCCAGCAGCCCAAGTAGCGGGACGTACGAGCAGTACTTC. This codes for CASSPSSGTYEQYF.

The chain joins TRBV6-5 to TRBJ2-7, with a tentative D call TRBD1 (5 bases). V lost 6 bases, J lost 0 bases, and 9 bases lay in between. The CDR3 loop spans 13 amino acids. CDR1 MNHEY and CDR2 SVGAGI come from the germline V gene. The CDR3 sequence: CASSQGASYEQYF. For the CDR3, the DNA is TGTGCCAGCAGCCAAGGGGCCTCCTACGAGCAGTACTTC.

Concerning this clone itself: The junction departs from the called germline gene at one end, perhaps through a read error. The CDR3 reads CASSVSGNPGELFF. The CDR3 nucleotides are TGTGCCAGCAGCGTAAGCGGGAACCCCGGGGAGCTGTTTTTT. V and J are TRBV9 and TRBJ2-2; 7 bases are shared with TRBD2. Germline CDR1 is SGDLS and CDR2 is YYNGEE. The CDR3 is made up of 14 amino acids.

V and J are TRBV10-1 and TRBJ1-1; 8 bases fit TRBD1. Trimming removed 4 bases from V and 10 bases from J; junction bases left unmatched: 8. The CDR3 is 13 residues long. Germline V CDR1 and CDR2: WNHNN, SYGVQD (reference sequence). This CDR3 reads CASSGRNRGTAFF. CDR3 bases: TGCGCCAGCAGTGGACGGAACAGGGGGACAGCTTTCTTT.

This sequence joins TRBV18 and TRBJ2-2; 11 bases align to TRBD2. Looked up from germline, CDR1 is KGHSH and CDR2 is LQKENI. The V gene end was trimmed by 6 bases and the J gene end by 5 bases; junction bases not matched to a gene: 8. The CDR3 has 16 amino acids. The CDR3 spells CASSRDLAGGTGELFF. The CDR3 coding sequence is TGTGCCAGCTCGCGAGATCTAGCGGGAGGAACCGGGGAGCTGTTTTTT.

The gene calls are TRBV29-1 and TRBJ2-1; no firm D call. Trimming took off 6 bases at V and 9 bases at J, with 9 bases between the two ends. This CDR3 contains 10 residues. CDR1 is SQVTM and CDR2 is ANQGSEA in the germline V gene. Here the CDR3 reads CSVLLGEQFF. The CDR3 DNA reads as TGCAGCGTCCTACTCGGTGAGCAGTTCTTC.

The chain links TRBV19 to TRBJ1-5, with TRBD1 matching 7 bases. The CDR3 contains 14 residues. CDR1 is LNHDA and CDR2 is SQIVND in the germline V gene (reference sequence). Unmatched junction bases numbered 4, after V lost 7 bases and J lost 1 base. The CDR3 region has the DNA TGTGCCAGTATGGGGACAGTGAGCAATCAGCCCCAGCATTTT. It is translated as CASMGTVSNQPQHF. Full variable domain (remainder filled in from reference TRBV19 and TRBJ1-5): DGGITQSPKYLFRKEGQNVTLSCEQNLNHDAMYWYRQDPGQGLRLIYYSQIVNDFQKGDIAEGYSVSREKKESFPLTVTSAQKNPTAFYLCASMGTVSNQPQHFGDGTRLSIL.

V and J are TRBV4-2 and TRBJ2-7; D unresolved. Germline V CDR1 and CDR2: LGHNA, YNFKEQ. The CDR3 is 12 amino acids. The V gene lost 5 bases and the J gene lost 4 bases, with 9 bases spanning the gap. CDR3 protein: CASSTDEYEQYF. The CDR3 bases are TGTGCCAGCAGCACAGACGAATACGAGCAGTACTTC.

A note on this clone: Other DNA sequences in the sample encode the same CDR3. The CDR3 DNA reads as TGTGCCAGCAGGGGACAGGGGTCCTACGAGCAGTACTTC. Its protein product is CASRGQGSYEQYF. The chain employs TRBV6-1 and TRBJ2-7; 10 nucleotides agree with TRBD1. J gave up 1 base and V 6 bases, and 0 bases lay outside the gene matches. The CDR3 extends over 13 amino acids. The germline CDR1 and CDR2 sequences are MNHNS and SASEGT.

This clone was observed a handful of times. CDR3 region: CASSLRSGRQETQYF. CDR3 DNA sequence: TGTGCCAGCAGCCTGAGAAGCGGGAGACAAGAGACCCAGTACTTC. The V and J genes are TRBV5-4 and TRBJ2-5, with TRBD2 identical over 8 bases. The CDR3 loop spans 15 amino acids. From germline, CDR1 is SGHNT and CDR2 YYREEE (reference sequence). Trimming took 4 bases from V and 2 from J; bases not matched to a gene: 7.

The chain carries TRBV5-1 and TRBJ1-1; unclear D gene. Germline loops: CDR1 SGHRS, CDR2 YFSETQ. The CDR3 contains 15 residues. The V gene lost 4 bases and the J gene lost 5 bases, with 18 bases spanning the gap. The CDR3 loop is CASSPLRGRGTEAFF. CDR3 DNA sequence: TGCGCCAGCAGCCCCCTTCGTGGAAGAGGAACTGAAGCTTTCTTT.

The V gene is TRBV19, the J gene TRBJ1-1; 9 nucleotides line up with TRBD1. V shed 4 bases and J 5 bases; nucleotides not matched to a gene: 8. The CDR3 totals 15 residues. Germline assignment: CDR1 LNHDA and CDR2 SQIVND (reference sequence). CDR3 sequence: CASSKGTGFGTEAFF. The CDR3 coding sequence is TGTGCCAGTAGTAAGGGGACAGGGTTTGGGACTGAAGCTTTCTTT.

The J gene is TRBJ1-3, the V gene TRBV6-5; D is ambiguous. The CDR3 loop spans 15 amino acids. Germline loops: CDR1 MNHEY, CDR2 SVGAGI. Trimming cost V 2 bases and J 0 bases, with 8 bases left between them. This CDR3 is CASSYRLSSGNTIYF. The CDR3 DNA sequence: TGTGCCAGCAGTTACAGACTCAGCTCTGGAAACACCATATATTTT.

The chain recombines TRBV27 with TRBJ2-7, with 11 positions matching TRBD2. V lost 0 bases to trimming and J lost 2 bases; unmatched junction nucleotides: 3. CDR1 MNHEY and CDR2 SMNVEV come from the germline V gene (reference sequence). This CDR3 spans 16 amino acids. CDR3 nucleotide sequence: TGTGCCAGCAGTTTATCCGGGACTAGCGGTGCCTACGAGCAGTACTTC. This sequence encodes CASSLSGTSGAYEQYF.

A few counts support this clone. The chain uses TRBV29-1 and TRBJ2-3; the D is unclear. Germline-derived CDR1 and CDR2 are SQVTM and ANQGSEA. This CDR3 is built from 11 residues. Trimming pared 7 bases from V and 7 bases from J, leaving 12 bases between. The CDR3 nucleotides read TGCAGCGCCGACATTAGGAATACGCAGTATTTT. Amino acid sequence: CSADIRNTQYF.

The chain recombines TRBV5-4 with TRBJ2-5; possible D gene TRBD2, 7 bases. The J call may be faulty, since TRBJ2-7 better matches the DNA end. Germline loops: CDR1 SGHNT, CDR2 YYREEE (reference sequence). The CDR3 is 14 residues long. The CDR3 DNA reads as TGTGCCAGCAGCTTAGGGCAGGGGAGGGTCGAGCAGTACTTC. Translated, it gives CASSLGQGRVEQYF.